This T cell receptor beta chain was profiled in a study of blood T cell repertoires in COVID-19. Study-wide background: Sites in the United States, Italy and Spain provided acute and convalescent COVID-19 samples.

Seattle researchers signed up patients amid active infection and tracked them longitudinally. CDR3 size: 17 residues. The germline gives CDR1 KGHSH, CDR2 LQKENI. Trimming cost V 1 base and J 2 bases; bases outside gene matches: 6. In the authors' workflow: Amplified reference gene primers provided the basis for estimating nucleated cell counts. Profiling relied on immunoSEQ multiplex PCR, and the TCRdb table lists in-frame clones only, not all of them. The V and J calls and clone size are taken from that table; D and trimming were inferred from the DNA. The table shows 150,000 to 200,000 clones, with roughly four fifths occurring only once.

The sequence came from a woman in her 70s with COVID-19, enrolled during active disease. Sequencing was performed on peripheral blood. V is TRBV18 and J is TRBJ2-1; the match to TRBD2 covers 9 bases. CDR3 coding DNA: TGTGCCAGCTCACCACTAGCGGGAGTACGCACCTACAATGAGCAGTTCTTC. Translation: CASSPLAGVRTYNEQFF.